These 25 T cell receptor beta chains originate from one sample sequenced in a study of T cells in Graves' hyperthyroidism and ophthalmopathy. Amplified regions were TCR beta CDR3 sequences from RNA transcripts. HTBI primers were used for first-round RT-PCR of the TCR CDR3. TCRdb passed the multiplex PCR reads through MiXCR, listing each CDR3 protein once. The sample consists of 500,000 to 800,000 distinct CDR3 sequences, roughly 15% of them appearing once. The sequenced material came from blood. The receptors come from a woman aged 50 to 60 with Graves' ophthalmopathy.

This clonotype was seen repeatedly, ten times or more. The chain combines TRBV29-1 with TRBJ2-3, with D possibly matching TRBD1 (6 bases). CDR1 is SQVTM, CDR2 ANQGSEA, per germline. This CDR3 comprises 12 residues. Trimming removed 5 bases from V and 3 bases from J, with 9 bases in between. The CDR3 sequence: CSVSGQTDTQYF. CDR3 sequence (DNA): TGCAGCGTTTCCGGACAGACAGATACGCAGTATTTT.

CDR3 loop: CASSSRTGGGRNTEAFF. The DNA for the CDR3 is TGTGCCAGCAGTTCCCGGACAGGGGGCGGCCGGAACACTGAAGCTTTCTTT. The J gene is TRBJ1-1, the V gene TRBV12-3 or TRBV12-4; 11 bases are shared with TRBD1. The CDR3 covers 17 residues. V lost 4 bases and J lost 1; bases outside the gene matches: 8.

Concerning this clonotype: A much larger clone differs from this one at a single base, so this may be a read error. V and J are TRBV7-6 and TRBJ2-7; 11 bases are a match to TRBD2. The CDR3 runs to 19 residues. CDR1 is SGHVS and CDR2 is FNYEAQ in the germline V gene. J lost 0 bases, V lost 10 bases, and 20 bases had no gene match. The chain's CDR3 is CANSKRPGTSGLHSYEQYF. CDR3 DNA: TGTGCCAACAGTAAGAGACCCGGGACTAGCGGCCTACACTCCTACGAGCAGTACTTC.

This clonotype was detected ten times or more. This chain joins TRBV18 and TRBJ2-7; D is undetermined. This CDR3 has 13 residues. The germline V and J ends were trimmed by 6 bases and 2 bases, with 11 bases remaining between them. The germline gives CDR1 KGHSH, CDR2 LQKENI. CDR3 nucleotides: TGTGCCAGCTCTGGTTCCCTTGCCTACGAGCAGTACTTC. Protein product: CASSGSLAYEQYF.

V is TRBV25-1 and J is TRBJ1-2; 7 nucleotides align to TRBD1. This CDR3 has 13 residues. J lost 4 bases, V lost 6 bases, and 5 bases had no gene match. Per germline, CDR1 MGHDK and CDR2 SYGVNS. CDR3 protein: CASRGDSLYGYTF. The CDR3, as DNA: TGTGCCAGCAGGGGGGACAGCCTCTATGGCTACACCTTC.

CDR3 region: CASSIDSGSSNEQYF. Here the CDR3 DNA reads TGTGCCAGTAGTATAGATAGCGGGAGTTCCAACGAGCAGTACTTC. This sequence joins TRBV19 and TRBJ2-7; 9 positions match TRBD2. This CDR3 is built from 15 residues. Germline loops: CDR1 LNHDA, CDR2 SQIVND (reference sequence). V lost 0 bases and J lost 5; bases outside the gene matches: 5.

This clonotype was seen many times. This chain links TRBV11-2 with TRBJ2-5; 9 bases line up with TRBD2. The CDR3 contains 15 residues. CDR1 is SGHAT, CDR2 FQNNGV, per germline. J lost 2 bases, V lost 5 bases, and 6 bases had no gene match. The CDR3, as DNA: TGTGCCAGCAGCCAGTGGCGGGAGGGACAAGAGACCCAGTACTTC. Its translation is CASSQWREGQETQYF. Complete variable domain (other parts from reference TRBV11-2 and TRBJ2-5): EAGVAQSPRYKIIEKRQSVAFWCNPISGHATLYWYQQILGQGPKLLIQFQNNGVVDDSQLPKDRFSAERLKGVDSTLKIQPAKLEDSAVYLCASSQWREGQETQYFGPGTRLLVL.

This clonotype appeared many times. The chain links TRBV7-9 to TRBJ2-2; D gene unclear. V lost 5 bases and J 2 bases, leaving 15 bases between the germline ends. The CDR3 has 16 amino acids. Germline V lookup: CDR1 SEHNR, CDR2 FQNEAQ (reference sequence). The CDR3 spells CASSLGASLNTGELFF. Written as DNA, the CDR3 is TGTGCCAGCAGCCTTGGTGCTAGTCTAAACACCGGGGAGCTGTTTTTT.

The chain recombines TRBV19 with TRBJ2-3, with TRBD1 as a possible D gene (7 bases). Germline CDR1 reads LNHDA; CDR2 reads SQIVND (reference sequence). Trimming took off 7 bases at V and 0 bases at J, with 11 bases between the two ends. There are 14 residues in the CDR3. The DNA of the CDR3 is TGTGCCAGTACCAGGGGGACTAGCACAGATACGCAGTATTTT. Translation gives CASTRGTSTDTQYF.

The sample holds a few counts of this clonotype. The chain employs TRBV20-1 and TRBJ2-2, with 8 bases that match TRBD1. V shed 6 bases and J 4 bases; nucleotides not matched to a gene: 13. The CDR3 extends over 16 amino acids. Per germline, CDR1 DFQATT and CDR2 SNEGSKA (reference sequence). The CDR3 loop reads CSAPDLQGAGTGELFF. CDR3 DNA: TGCAGTGCCCCGGACCTCCAGGGGGCAGGCACCGGGGAGCTGTTTTTT.

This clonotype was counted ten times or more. CDR3 DNA: TGTGCCAGCAGCCTAGGACACCCTACCACAGATACGCAGTATTTT. This encodes CASSLGHPTTDTQYF. The V gene is TRBV28, the J gene TRBJ2-3; D might be TRBD1 (5 bases). The germline V gene has CDR1 MDHEN and CDR2 SYDVKM. Trimming left V 6 bases short and J 2 bases short, with 15 bases between. There are 15 residues in the CDR3.

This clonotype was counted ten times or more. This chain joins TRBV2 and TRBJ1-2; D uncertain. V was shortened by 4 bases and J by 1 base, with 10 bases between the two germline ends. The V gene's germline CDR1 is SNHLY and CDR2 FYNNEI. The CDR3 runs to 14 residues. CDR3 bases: TGTGCCAGCAGTGGGAGAGGTCTTAACTATGGCTACACCTTC. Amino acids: CASSGRGLNYGYTF.

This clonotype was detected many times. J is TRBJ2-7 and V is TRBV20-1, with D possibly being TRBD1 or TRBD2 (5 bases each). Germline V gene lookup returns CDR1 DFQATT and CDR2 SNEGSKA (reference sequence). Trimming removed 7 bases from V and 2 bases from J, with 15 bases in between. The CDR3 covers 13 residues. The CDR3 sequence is CSVWDLRPYEQYF. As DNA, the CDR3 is TGCAGTGTTTGGGACCTACGACCCTACGAGCAGTACTTC.

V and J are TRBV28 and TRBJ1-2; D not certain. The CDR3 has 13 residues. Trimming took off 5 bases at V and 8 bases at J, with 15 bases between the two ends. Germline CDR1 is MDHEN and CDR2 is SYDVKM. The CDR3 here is CASSPALLRGYTF. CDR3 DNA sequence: TGTGCCAGCAGTCCGGCCCTTCTCCGAGGCTACACCTTC.

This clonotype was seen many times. The CDR3 DNA is TGTGCCAGCAGCTTGACGGGAGGCCACACCGGGGAGCTGTTTTTT. Translation gives CASSLTGGHTGELFF. The chain employs TRBV5-5 and TRBJ2-2; TRBD2 matches 7 bases. Trimming took 1 base from V and 3 from J; bases not matched to a gene: 3. Germline V CDR1 and CDR2: SGHKS, YYEKEE (reference sequence). The CDR3 loop spans 15 amino acids.

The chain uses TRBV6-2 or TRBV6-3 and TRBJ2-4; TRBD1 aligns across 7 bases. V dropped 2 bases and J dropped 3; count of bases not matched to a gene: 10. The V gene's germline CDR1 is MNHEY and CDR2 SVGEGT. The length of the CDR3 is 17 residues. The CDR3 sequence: CASSYGATGSSKNIQYF. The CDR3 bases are TGTGCCAGCAGTTACGGTGCGACAGGGAGTAGCAAAAACATTCAGTACTTC.

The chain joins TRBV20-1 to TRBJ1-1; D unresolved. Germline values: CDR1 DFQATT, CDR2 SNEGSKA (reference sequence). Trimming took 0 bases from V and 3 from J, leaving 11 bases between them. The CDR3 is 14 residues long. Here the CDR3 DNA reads TGCAGTGCTAGAGATCGTGTCGGGTACACTGAAGCTTTCTTT. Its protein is CSARDRVGYTEAFF.

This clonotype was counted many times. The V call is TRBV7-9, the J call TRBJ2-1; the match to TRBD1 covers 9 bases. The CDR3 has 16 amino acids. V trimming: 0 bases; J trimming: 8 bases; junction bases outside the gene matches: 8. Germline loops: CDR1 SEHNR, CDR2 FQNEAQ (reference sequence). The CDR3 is CASSLAGTGGGDEQFF. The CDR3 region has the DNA TGTGCCAGCAGCTTAGCGGGAACAGGGGGCGGCGATGAGCAGTTCTTC.

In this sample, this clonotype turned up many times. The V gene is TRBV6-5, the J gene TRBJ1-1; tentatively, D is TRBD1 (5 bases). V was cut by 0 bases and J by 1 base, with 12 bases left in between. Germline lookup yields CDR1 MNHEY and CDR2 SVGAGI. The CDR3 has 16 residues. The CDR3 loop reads CASSYSRGLKNTEAFF. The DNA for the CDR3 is TGTGCCAGCAGTTACTCAAGGGGACTGAAGAACACTGAAGCTTTCTTT.

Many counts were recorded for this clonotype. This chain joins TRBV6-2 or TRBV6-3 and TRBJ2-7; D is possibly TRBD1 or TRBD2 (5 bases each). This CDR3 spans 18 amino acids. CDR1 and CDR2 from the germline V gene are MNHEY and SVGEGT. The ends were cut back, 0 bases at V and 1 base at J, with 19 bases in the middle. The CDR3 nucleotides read TGTGCCAGCAGTTACTCGGGGGTACTCTCACAGCGTTCCTACGAGCAGTACTTC. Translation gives CASSYSGVLSQRSYEQYF.

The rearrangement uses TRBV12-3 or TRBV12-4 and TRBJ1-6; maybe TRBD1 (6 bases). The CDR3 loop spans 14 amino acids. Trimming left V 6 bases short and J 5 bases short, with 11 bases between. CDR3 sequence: CASSRTDNNSPLHF. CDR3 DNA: TGTGCCAGCAGCAGGACAGATAATAATTCACCCCTCCACTTT.

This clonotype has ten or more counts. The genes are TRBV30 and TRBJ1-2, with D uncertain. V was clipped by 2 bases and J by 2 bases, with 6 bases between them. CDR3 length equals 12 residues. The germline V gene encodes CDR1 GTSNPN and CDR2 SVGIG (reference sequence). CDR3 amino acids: CAWSNGNYGYTF. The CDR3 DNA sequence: TGTGCCTGGAGTAACGGGAACTATGGCTACACCTTC.

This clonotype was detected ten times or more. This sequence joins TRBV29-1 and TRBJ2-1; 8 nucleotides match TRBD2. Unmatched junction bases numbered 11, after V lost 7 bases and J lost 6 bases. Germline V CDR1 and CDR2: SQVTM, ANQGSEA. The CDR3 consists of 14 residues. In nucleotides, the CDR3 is TGCAGCGCCCGGACTAGCCCGGGGTCCAATGAGCAGTTCTTC. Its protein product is CSARTSPGSNEQFF.

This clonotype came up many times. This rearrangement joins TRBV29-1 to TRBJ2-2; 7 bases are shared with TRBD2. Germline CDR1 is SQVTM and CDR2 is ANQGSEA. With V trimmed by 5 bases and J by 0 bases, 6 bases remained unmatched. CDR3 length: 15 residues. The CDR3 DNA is TGCAGCGTTTCCGGGGGGAAGGCGAACACCGGGGAGCTGTTTTTT. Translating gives CSVSGGKANTGELFF.

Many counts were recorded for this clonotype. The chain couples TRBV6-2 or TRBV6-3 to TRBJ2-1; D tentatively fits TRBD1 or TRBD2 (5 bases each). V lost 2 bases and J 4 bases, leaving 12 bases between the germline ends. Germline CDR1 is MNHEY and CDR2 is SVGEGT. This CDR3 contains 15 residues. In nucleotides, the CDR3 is TGTGCCAGCAGTTACCCCGGGGCAGGTTACAATGAGCAGTTCTTC. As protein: CASSYPGAGYNEQFF.